This record concerns one T cell receptor (beta chain) sequence. This specimen comes from a study of cytomegalovirus exposure and HLA in healthy donors. 60 Vbeta and 13 Jbeta primers were used in PCR. Profiling relied on immunoSEQ multiplex PCR, and the TCRdb table lists in-frame clones only, not all of them. The sample shows 200,000 to 250,000 clones, approximately 82% of them seen only once. Sequencing was done on a sample of PBMCs. This sequence was found in a middle-aged woman in good health and CMV-seronegative.

The CDR3 nucleotides read TGTGCCAGCACCGAAATCCGGACAGGGGGCAATTCACCCCTCCACTTT. Residues: CASTEIRTGGNSPLHF. V is TRBV11-2 and J is TRBJ1-6; 11 nucleotides agree with TRBD1. Trimming at V came to 7 bases and at J to 7 bases, leaving 9 bases not matched to a gene. The germline gives CDR1 SGHAT, CDR2 FQNNGV. There are 16 residues in the CDR3.